The 18 T cell receptor beta chains presented below share a single source sample, sequenced in a study of blood T cell repertoires in COVID-19. Assay used: immunoSEQ multiplex PCR; TCRdb lists only in-frame clones, some missing. The sample yields about 69,000 clones, roughly 85% seen once. The sample consisted of peripheral blood. These receptors all stem from a man at least 80 years old with acute or convalescent COVID-19.

This chain connects TRBV7-2 to TRBJ2-7; D might be TRBD2 (6 bases). Germline V gene sequence: CDR1 SGHTA, CDR2 FQGNSA. This CDR3 region has 15 residues. V was trimmed by 4 bases and J by 3 bases, leaving 16 bases between them. CDR3 coding DNA: TGTGCCAGCAGCTACCAACCGGGACTCAGCTACGAGCAGTACTTC. Its protein is CASSYQPGLSYEQYF.

This chain links TRBV7-2 with TRBJ1-3, with TRBD1 matching 8 bases. Germline V gives CDR1 SGHTA, CDR2 FQGNSA. The CDR3 contains 14 residues. V shed 5 bases and J 4 bases; nucleotides not matched to a gene: 4. In DNA, the CDR3 is TGTGCCAGCAGCCCGACAGGGGTGGGAAACACCATATATTTT. Amino acid sequence: CASSPTGVGNTIYF.

V gene TRBV6-1 combines with J gene TRBJ1-1; TRBD1 agrees at 10 bases. The germline V gene has CDR1 MNHNS and CDR2 SASEGT. The length of the CDR3 is 15 residues. With 4 bases clipped from V and 3 bases from J, the junction kept 5 bases outside the gene matches. In DNA, the CDR3 is TGTGCCAGCAGTGGAGCCGGGACAGGGGACACTGAAGCTTTCTTT. Protein sequence: CASSGAGTGDTEAFF.

This sequence joins TRBV5-4 and TRBJ2-1; 10 bases match TRBD2. This CDR3 region has 16 residues. In germline, CDR1 is SGHNT, CDR2 YYREEE (reference sequence). Trimming removed 2 bases from V and 2 bases from J; junction bases left unmatched: 4. Here the CDR3 reads CASSFRGLAAYNEQFF. CDR3 bases: TGTGCCAGCAGCTTTAGAGGACTAGCGGCCTACAATGAGCAGTTCTTC.

This clone is a singleton in its sample. This chain joins TRBV27 and TRBJ1-1; the match to TRBD1 covers 7 bases. The germline V gene has CDR1 MNHEY and CDR2 SMNVEV (reference sequence). With 3 bases clipped from V and 11 bases from J, the junction kept 9 bases outside the gene matches. There are 13 residues in the CDR3. The DNA for the CDR3 is TGTGCCAGCAGTTTTTTAGGGGAACAGGGGGCTTTCTTT. Its protein is CASSFLGEQGAFF.

A word on this clone: At one end, the junction sequence differs from germline, possibly due to a read error. The chain carries TRBV4-1 and TRBJ2-1; D is perhaps TRBD1 (5 bases). The length of the CDR3 is 12 residues. Germline CDR1 MGHRA, CDR2 YSYEKL. For the CDR3, the DNA is TGCGGCAGCAGCCTCCAGGGCAATGAGCAGTTCTTC. Protein: CGSSLQGNEQFF.

V and J are TRBV18 and TRBJ2-1; 7 nucleotides line up with TRBD1. V was pared by 6 bases and J by 4 bases, with 15 bases of the junction left unmatched. Germline V gene sequence: CDR1 KGHSH, CDR2 LQKENI. The CDR3 is 17 amino acids. CDR3 residues: CASSPNAGTASYNEQFF. CDR3 in DNA: TGTGCCAGCTCCCCCAATGCCGGGACAGCCTCATACAATGAGCAGTTCTTC.

The genes are TRBV9 and TRBJ2-1; 7 bases match TRBD2. CDR1 is SGDLS, CDR2 YYNGEE, per germline. The V segment lost 1 base and the J segment 0 bases; nucleotides outside the gene matches: 4. The CDR3 is made up of 16 amino acids. CDR3 nucleotide sequence: TGTGCCAGCAGCGTAAGCGGGGTTAGCTCCTACAATGAGCAGTTCTTC. As protein: CASSVSGVSSYNEQFF.

Worth noting for this clone: Other DNA sequences within the sample encode an identical CDR3. The chain links TRBV27 to TRBJ2-1; TRBD2 agrees at 12 bases. The CDR3 length is 14 residues. CDR1 is MNHEY and CDR2 is SMNVEV in the germline V gene (reference sequence). The J segment lost 6 bases and the V segment lost 9 bases, leaving 6 bases of the junction unmatched. CDR3 loop: CASRLAGAGNEQFF. CDR3 bases: TGTGCCAGTCGACTAGCGGGAGCGGGCAATGAGCAGTTCTTC.

The gene calls are TRBV6-5 and TRBJ2-4, with a tentative D call TRBD2 (5 bases). V shed 6 bases and J shed 10 bases, with 13 bases lying between them. This CDR3 comprises 12 residues. Germline values: CDR1 MNHEY, CDR2 SVGAGI. The CDR3 region is CASSNILGIQYF. CDR3 in DNA: TGTGCCAGCAGCAATATACTAGGAATTCAGTACTTC.

The V call is TRBV9, the J call TRBJ1-3, with TRBD1 matching 8 bases. The germline V gene encodes CDR1 SGDLS and CDR2 YYNGEE. The CDR3 sequence is 14 residues long. Trimming at V came to 4 bases and at J to 5 bases, leaving 5 bases not matched to a gene. CDR3 in amino acids: CASSTGTGRNTIYF. For the CDR3, the DNA is TGTGCCAGCAGCACCGGGACAGGTAGAAACACCATATATTTT. The complete variable domain, with remaining parts taken from reference TRBV9 and TRBJ1-3, reads DSGVTQTPKHLITATGQRVTLRCSPRSGDLSVYWYQQSLDQGLQFLIQYYNGEERAKGNILERFSAQQFPDLHSELNLSSLELGDSALYFCASSTGTGRNTIYFGEGSWLTVV.

The rearrangement joins TRBV5-1 to TRBJ2-1, with D perhaps TRBD2 (6 bases). Germline CDR1 reads SGHRS; CDR2 reads YFSETQ. CDR3 length: 15 amino acids. Trimming took off 2 bases at V and 6 bases at J, with 15 bases between the two ends. CDR3: CASSFGGNPGNEQFF. The CDR3 coding sequence is TGCGCCAGCAGCTTCGGGGGAAATCCCGGCAATGAGCAGTTCTTC.

This clone has only a few counts. The chain links TRBV5-5 to TRBJ1-6, with D possibly being TRBD1 (5 bases). CDR1 SGHKS and CDR2 YYEKEE come from the germline V gene (reference sequence). Trimming pared 3 bases from V and 7 bases from J, leaving 26 bases between. This CDR3 comprises 19 residues. Written as DNA, the CDR3 is TGTGCCAGCAGCTCGCAGGGTCGGGCAGCCTCTCCCGCGAATTCACCCCTCCACTTT. It encodes CASSSQGRAASPANSPLHF.

The rearrangement joins TRBV7-2 to TRBJ2-3, with a tentative D call TRBD2 (6 bases). Germline V lookup: CDR1 SGHTA, CDR2 FQGNSA. The CDR3 has 14 amino acids. The V gene lost 8 bases and the J gene lost 0 bases, with 12 bases spanning the gap. CDR3 DNA sequence: TGTGCCAGCTTCAAGGGACTTAGCACAGATACGCAGTATTTT. This sequence encodes CASFKGLSTDTQYF. Together with reference TRBV7-2 and TRBJ2-3, the CDR3 gives the full variable domain: GAGVSQSPSNKVTEKGKDVELRCDPISGHTALYWYRQSLGQGLEFLIYFQGNSAPDKSGLPSDRFSAERTGGSVSTLTIQRTQQEDSAVYLCASFKGLSTDTQYFGPGTRLTVL.

The chain couples TRBV5-8 to TRBJ1-6; 7 nucleotides line up with TRBD1. The V gene's germline CDR1 is SGHTS and CDR2 YDEGEE. With 7 bases clipped from V and 6 bases from J, the junction kept 7 bases outside the gene matches. CDR3 size: 14 residues. The CDR3 region is CASSRGRFNSPLHF. CDR3 sequence (DNA): TGTGCCAGCTCGAGGGGGCGTTTTAATTCACCCCTCCACTTT.

The chain recombines TRBV11-3 with TRBJ1-2; 12 nucleotides agree with TRBD1. CDR1 SGHNT and CDR2 YENEEA come from the germline V gene. Unmatched junction bases numbered 5, after V lost 5 bases and J lost 7 bases. The CDR3 contains 14 residues. The CDR3 loop reads CASSLGQGAGGYTF. CDR3 nucleotides: TGTGCCAGCAGCCTGGGACAGGGGGCGGGTGGCTACACCTTC.

The genes are TRBV7-2 and TRBJ2-7, with TRBD2 identical over 10 bases. The CDR3 extends over 15 amino acids. CDR1 and CDR2 (germline): SGHTA, FQGNSA. CDR3 region: CASGRLAGGYYEQYF. The CDR3 nucleotides read TGTGCTTCAGGGAGACTAGCGGGCGGATACTACGAGCAGTACTTC.

V gene TRBV9 combines with J gene TRBJ2-3, with D hard to call. Trimming took off 0 bases at V and 1 base at J, with 12 bases between the two ends. This CDR3 spans 16 amino acids. In germline, CDR1 is SGDLS, CDR2 YYNGEE. The CDR3 loop is CASSVGTPPGTDTQYF. The CDR3 coding sequence is TGTGCCAGCAGCGTAGGAACGCCCCCGGGCACAGATACGCAGTATTTT.